The clone carrying this T cell receptor (beta chain) showed up just a few times. Antigen unknown. The data were produced by immunoSEQ multiplex PCR, yet TCRdb's version contains in-frame clones alone and is incomplete. Among about 180,000 clones listed, just over 85% were seen once. This entry belongs to a study of T cell responses to AZD1222 COVID-19 vaccine. Study-wide context: The study pooled second doses at about 4 or about 12 weeks.

Study results and limitations: CD4 TCRs associated with vaccination spanned spike, dominating at 160-218 and 743-854. At baseline, just a handful of AZD1222 recipients tested seropositive. Close to half of spike-specific TCRs reportedly recognize unmutated variant regions.

The TCR sequence derives from an adult in good health. This material consisted of peripheral blood, taken on day 0 of AZD1222 vaccination.

DNA for the CDR3: TGTGCCAGCAGTGAAGCCGCTCGGACAGGGACGAACACCGGGGAGCTGTTTTTT. Its translation is CASSEAARTGTNTGELFF. This sequence joins TRBV6-1 and TRBJ2-2; TRBD1 matches 8 bases. V shed 0 bases, J shed 0 bases, and the junction held 6 bases outside the gene matches. In germline, CDR1 is MNHNS, CDR2 SASEGT. The CDR3 sequence is 18 residues long.